The 2 T cell receptor beta chains below all came from one sample that was sequenced in a study of monozygotic twins with inflammatory bowel disease. Using the 5' RACE reads, TCRdb records one entry per CDR3 protein without DNA. The record lists approximately 330,000 distinct CDR3 sequences, of which the ten most abundant hold around 2%. Sequencing input: blood. These receptors all come from a human donor with ulcerative colitis or Crohn's disease, or a healthy co-twin of an affected twin (not recorded which).

This chain joins TRBV6-5 and TRBJ2-3; TCRdb lists TRBD1, though no DNA is available to test this call. The CDR3 has 16 residues. Germline V gene lookup returns CDR1 MNHEY and CDR2 SVGAGI. CDR3 sequence reads: CASSYGSGGGTDTQYF.

The chain recombines TRBV20-1 with TRBJ2-3; there is no DNA to check the TCRdb D call of TRBD2. The CDR3 sequence is 15 residues long. Germline-derived CDR1 and CDR2 are DFQATT and SNEGSKA (reference sequence). The CDR3 protein is CSAREGLAYTDTQYF.